Listed below are T cell receptor beta chains from one sample, sequenced in a study of blood T cell repertoires in COVID-19. TCRdb's copy holds only in-frame clones and misses some; the assay was immunoSEQ multiplex PCR. The top ten hold under 3% of the sample, which has fewer than 250,000 clones, over 70% seen once. Specimen: peripheral blood. Receptors originate from a man between 45 and 60 years old with active or convalescent COVID-19. The CDR3 runs from the conserved cysteine through the conserved F or W. Each record gives: D gene, J gene, clone size, V gene, CDR3 DNA, CDR3 protein. The D gene is left open where the match is weak. Only some rows state a clone size, as once, few, many or a class for expanded clones.

TRBD2	TRBJ2-1	.	TRBV2	TGTGCCAGCAGCGCTAGCGGGAGGGCGTTGAATGAGCAGTTCTTC	CASSASGRALNEQFF
TRBD1	TRBJ2-3	.	TRBV5-6	TGTGCCAGCAGCTTGGGACAGGGGGCGAGAACAGATACGCAGTATTTT	CASSLGQGARTDTQYF
.	TRBJ1-3	.	TRBV28	TGTGCCAGCACGTCCTCTGGAAACACCATATATTTT	CASTSSGNTIYF
.	TRBJ2-6	.	TRBV19	TGTGCCAGTAGTGAGGGCTCTGGGGCCAACGTCCTGACTTTC	CASSEGSGANVLTF
.	TRBJ1-6	few	TRBV5-4	TGTGCCAGCAGCTTTGACAGGCCCTATAATTCACCCCTCCACTTT	CASSFDRPYNSPLHF
TRBD2	TRBJ2-3	once	TRBV27	TGTGCCAGCAGTTTATTGACTAGCGGGGTACGCCATACGCAGTATTTT	CASSLLTSGVRHTQYF
.	TRBJ1-3	.	TRBV27	TGTGCCAGCAGTTTAACAGCCTCTGGAAACACCATATATTTT	CASSLTASGNTIYF
.	TRBJ2-3	.	TRBV5-6	TGTGCCAGCAGCCTTCTTAGGGAGACAGATACGCAGTATTTT	CASSLLRETDTQYF
.	TRBJ1-6	few	TRBV7-9	TGTGCCAGCACCCACAACACGTATAATTCACCCCTCCACTTT	CASTHNTYNSPLHF
.	TRBJ2-6	once	TRBV18	TGTGCCAGCTCACCCATAACAGGGATGGCCAGCTCTGGGGCCAACGTCCTGACTTTC	CASSPITGMASSGANVLTF
.	TRBJ2-1	.	TRBV10-1	TGCGCCAGCAGTGTGGACAGAGCCTACAATGAGCAGTTCTTC	CASSVDRAYNEQFF
TRBD1	TRBJ1-6	.	TRBV28	TGTGCCAGCAGTATATCGACAGGGAACCCCCTCCACTTT	CASSISTGNPLHF
.	TRBJ2-3	.	TRBV4-1	TGCGCCAGCAGCCAAAGCGCAGATACGCAGTATTTT	CASSQSADTQYF
.	TRBJ2-2	.	TRBV12-5	TGTGCTAGTGGTTCCCTCCCCGCGGGGAGAAGGGACGGGGAGCTGTTTTTT	CASGSLPAGRRDGELFF
TRBD2	TRBJ2-7	once	TRBV3-1/TRBV3-2	TGTGCCAGCAGCCAACCTAATTTCCGGATAGCGGGAGCCTTAGTCGAGCAGTACTTC	CASSQPNFRIAGALVEQYF
.	TRBJ2-1	few	TRBV7-2	TGTGCCAGCAGCACATCCAGGACAACATCCTACAATGAGCAGTTCTTC	CASSTSRTTSYNEQFF
TRBD2	TRBJ2-1	.	TRBV15	TGTGCCACCAGCACTAGCGGGACCTTCTACAATGAGCAGTTCTTC	CATSTSGTFYNEQFF
.	TRBJ1-5	.	TRBV21-1	TGTGCCAGCAGCAAAGAGGGGGGGATTGGCAATCAGCCCCAGCATTTT	CASSKEGGIGNQPQHF
.	TRBJ2-1	few	TRBV3-1/TRBV3-2	TGTGCCAGCAGTCAACTAGACAATGAGCAGTTCTTC	CASSQLDNEQFF
TRBD1	TRBJ1-1	.	TRBV4-2	TGTGCCAGCAGCCAAGAGGAGGGGGCCACTGAAGCTTTCTTT	CASSQEEGATEAFF
.	TRBJ1-1	.	TRBV3-1/TRBV3-2	TGTGCCAGCAGCCAAGCAGGGATTAACACTGAAGCTTTCTTT	CASSQAGINTEAFF
.	TRBJ1-2	.	TRBV27	TGTGCCAGCAGTTTAAGGGGGGGCTCTGGCTACACCTTC	CASSLRGGSGYTF
TRBD2	TRBJ2-3	.	TRBV6-6	TGTGCCAGCACCAGGAGCGGGGGCACAGATACGCAGTATTTT	CASTRSGGTDTQYF
.	TRBJ2-3	.	TRBV7-2	TGTGCCAGCAGCTTAAGAGGGGGGGCTCCAGATACGCAGTATTTT	CASSLRGGAPDTQYF
.	TRBJ1-2	few	TRBV11-2	TGTGCCAGCAGAGGAGGGCTGGCCTATGGCTACACCTTC	CASRGGLAYGYTF
.	TRBJ2-7	few	TRBV28	TGTGCCACCTTAAAAGGCAGGGTCTACGAGCAGTACTTC	CATLKGRVYEQYF
TRBD2	TRBJ2-3	.	TRBV12-5	TGTGCTAGTGGTTTGGGACGCTTAGCGGGGGGTGCGGATACGCAGTATTTT	CASGLGRLAGGADTQYF
TRBD1	TRBJ1-1	once	TRBV6-5	TGTGCCAGCATGTTTCGGAGACAGGGAAACACTGAAGCTTTCTTT	CASMFRRQGNTEAFF
.	TRBJ1-1	.	TRBV5-4	TGTGCCAGCAGCCAGGGGCCCGAAGCTTTCTTT	CASSQGPEAFF
TRBD2	TRBJ2-1	once	TRBV9	TGTGCCGGTTCCGGGACTAGCGGCAATGAGCAGTTCTTC	CAGSGTSGNEQFF
.	TRBJ2-1	.	TRBV24-1	TGTGCCACCAGTGATTTTCGGGGGTGGAATGAGCAGTTCTTC	CATSDFRGWNEQFF
TRBD2	TRBJ2-1	.	TRBV9	TGTGCCAGCAGCGTGGCGGGGGGCCTGAGCTCCTACAATGAGCAGTTCTTC	CASSVAGGLSSYNEQFF
.	TRBJ2-7	.	TRBV29-1	TGCAGCGTTGGAGCTTCCTACGAGCAGTACTTC	CSVGASYEQYF
TRBD2	TRBJ2-7	once	TRBV10-2	TGCGCCAGCTGCGTAGCGGGAGGCACCCCCTCCTACGAGCAGTACTTC	CASCVAGGTPSYEQYF
.	TRBJ2-1	.	TRBV28	TGTGCCACGTACCGGGACACTTTACGGGAGCAGTTCTTC	CATYRDTLREQFF
TRBD1	TRBJ2-7	.	TRBV5-1	TGCGCCAGCAGCTCGACAGGGAGAACCTACGAGCAGTACTTC	CASSSTGRTYEQYF
.	TRBJ1-1	.	TRBV13	TGTGCCAGCAGCCCAGAAGGCTTCACCCCGGGAACTGAAGCTTTCTTT	CASSPEGFTPGTEAFF
TRBD1	TRBJ2-7	once	TRBV5-1	TGCGCCAGCAGCTATTTAGACAGGGGGTACGAGCAGTACTTC	CASSYLDRGYEQYF
.	TRBJ2-2	.	TRBV7-2	TGTGCCAGCAGCATAAGACGGGCCGGGGAGCTGTTTTTT	CASSIRRAGELFF